This T cell receptor (beta chain) stems from a study of T cells in Graves' hyperthyroidism and ophthalmopathy. Points from the study as a whole: Most thyroid clonotypes expanded above 0.001 were also detected in blood.

Germline V gene data show CDR1 as MNHEY and CDR2 as SVGAGI. Trimming cost V 0 bases and J 0 bases, with 12 bases left between them. This CDR3 contains 17 residues. Amplification of TCR beta CDR3 regions used RNA as the template. Researchers ran a first-round RT-PCR on the TCR CDR3 using the HTBI primer set. TCRdb itself ran the multiplex PCR reads through MiXCR, one entry per CDR3 protein. Among a few hundred thousand distinct CDR3 sequences listed, roughly 45% were seen once. Details on this clonotype: Its target is unknown.

The sequence was collected from an adult woman with Graves' disease, either hyperthyroidism or ophthalmopathy (not recorded which). The specimen was peripheral blood or thyroid tissue (not recorded which). This chain uses TRBV6-5 with TRBJ1-3, with a tentative D call TRBD1 (6 bases). The CDR3 loop reads CASSYSRDKSSGNTIYF. The CDR3 region has the DNA TGTGCCAGCAGTTACTCTAGGGACAAGAGCTCTGGAAACACCATATATTTT.